The 22 T cell receptor beta chains presented below share a single source sample, sequenced in a study of shared clonotypes between healthy human individuals. TCRdb's copy holds only in-frame clones and misses some; the assay was immunoSEQ multiplex PCR. The data hold about 2 million clones, with roughly 94% observed a single time. Terminally differentiated effector memory CD45RA+ cells were excluded from the naive CD8 cells, which were CD45RO-negative and positively selected for CCR7. What was sequenced was naive CD8+ T cells sorted from blood. The receptors were sampled from a man younger than 30 in good health.

About this clone itself: Distinct nucleotide sequences in the sample also encode this CDR3. This rearrangement joins TRBV6-1 to TRBJ2-7; perhaps TRBD2 as D (5 bases). There are 16 residues in the CDR3. Between the trimmed V and J ends, which lost 0 bases and 2 bases, there was a span of 14 bases. Per germline, CDR1 MNHNS and CDR2 SASEGT. The CDR3, as DNA: TGTGCCAGCAGTGAAGCCTCTGGCGGGTTCCCCTACGAGCAGTACTTC. As protein: CASSEASGGFPYEQYF.

V is TRBV4-1 and J is TRBJ2-5, with 13 bases lining up with TRBD2. The CDR3 sequence is 19 residues long. Germline V gives CDR1 MGHRA, CDR2 YSYEKL. J lost 0 bases, V lost 0 bases, and 7 bases had no gene match. Written as DNA, the CDR3 is TGCGCCAGCAGCCAAGAGGCCGGACTAGCGGGGGACTACCAAGAGACCCAGTACTTC. Residues: CASSQEAGLAGDYQETQYF.

This chain connects TRBV4-3 to TRBJ2-3, with 15 bases matching TRBD2. The CDR3 totals 16 residues. The germline V gene has CDR1 LGHNA and CDR2 YSLEER. After removal of 4 bases from V and 5 bases from J, the junction contained 4 bases not matched to a gene. CDR3 nucleotide sequence: TGCGCCAGCAGCCCCGGACTAGCGGGAGGGGGAGATACGCAGTATTTT. Protein product: CASSPGLAGGGDTQYF.

With regard to this clone: Distinct nucleotide sequences in the sample also encode this CDR3. This chain links TRBV27 with TRBJ2-7; no definite D call. Germline CDR1 is MNHEY and CDR2 is SMNVEV (reference sequence). V lost 4 bases and J 1 base, leaving 5 bases between the germline ends. The CDR3 spans 12 residues. The CDR3 sequence is CASSSLSYEQYF. The CDR3 region has the DNA TGTGCCAGCAGTTCCTTATCCTACGAGCAGTACTTC.

V and J are TRBV19 and TRBJ2-2; no definite D call. V lost 4 bases, J lost 0 bases, and 9 bases lay in between. Germline CDR1 and CDR2: LNHDA and SQIVND (reference sequence). The CDR3 spans 15 residues. CDR3 sequence: CASSTELTNTGELFF. In nucleotides, the CDR3 is TGTGCCAGTAGTACCGAGCTCACGAACACCGGGGAGCTGTTTTTT.

CDR3 residues: CAINLQDEYNSPLHF. The CDR3 coding sequence is TGTGCCATCAACCTACAGGATGAGTATAATTCACCCCTCCACTTT. The chain uses TRBV2 and TRBJ1-6, with D possibly matching TRBD1 (5 bases). The V gene lost 10 bases and the J gene lost 4 bases, with 17 bases spanning the gap. The CDR3 is made up of 15 amino acids. The V gene's germline CDR1 is SNHLY and CDR2 FYNNEI. The entire variable domain, with the rest obtained from reference TRBV2 and TRBJ1-6, is as follows: EPEVTQTPSHQVTQMGQEVILRCVPISNHLYFYWYRQILGQKVEFLVSFYNNEISEKSEIFDDQFSVERPDGSNFTLKIRSTKLEDSAMYFCAINLQDEYNSPLHFGNGTRLTVT.

The chain joins TRBV2 to TRBJ2-2; 7 bases fit TRBD1. This CDR3 spans 16 amino acids. The germline V gene encodes CDR1 SNHLY and CDR2 FYNNEI. Trimming removed 10 bases from V and 0 bases from J; junction bases left unmatched: 11. The CDR3 DNA reads TGTGCCACCATCGGGCGACAGGGATCGAACACCGGGGAGCTGTTTTTT. Protein product: CATIGRQGSNTGELFF.

This chain joins TRBV28 and TRBJ1-5; D remains ambiguous. Looked up from germline, CDR1 is MDHEN and CDR2 is SYDVKM. V lost 5 bases and J lost 2, with 28 bases in between. The CDR3 has 20 residues. The CDR3 DNA reads TGTGCCAGCAGTATAGAACTTATCGGGTCCGGGAGTCCGGGCAATCAGCCCCAGCATTTT. Translation gives CASSIELIGSGSPGNQPQHF.

The genes are TRBV2 and TRBJ2-7, with D tentatively TRBD1 or TRBD2 (5 bases each). This CDR3 region has 13 residues. The germline CDR1 and CDR2 sequences are SNHLY and FYNNEI. V lost 5 bases and J lost 3, with 11 bases in between. The CDR3 loop reads CASSWGRFYEQYF. The CDR3 DNA follows: TGTGCCAGCAGTTGGGGGAGATTCTACGAGCAGTACTTC.

Only one count was recorded for this clone. This CDR3 is also generated by other DNA sequences in the sample. The chain employs TRBV6-5 and TRBJ2-7; 7 nucleotides agree with TRBD2. The CDR3 has 14 residues. The V gene end was trimmed by 5 bases and the J gene end by 1 base; junction bases not matched to a gene: 5. Per the germline V gene, CDR1 is MNHEY and CDR2 is SVGAGI. The DNA for the CDR3 is TGTGCCAGCAGTGTATTAGCGGGTTCCTACGAGCAGTACTTC. Protein: CASSVLAGSYEQYF.

The J gene is TRBJ1-3, the V gene TRBV5-1, with D uncertain. CDR3 length equals 11 residues. Germline lookup yields CDR1 SGHRS and CDR2 YFSETQ. V was cut by 3 bases and J by 8 bases, with 6 bases left in between. For the CDR3, the DNA is TGCGCCAGCAGCTCGCCTTACACCATATATTTT. Translated, it gives CASSSPYTIYF.

The chain is built from TRBV7-2 and TRBJ1-5; D remains unclear. Trimming cost V 0 bases and J 9 bases, with 12 bases left between them. Germline V gives CDR1 SGHTA, CDR2 FQGNSA. The CDR3 loop spans 14 amino acids. The CDR3 DNA is TGTGCCAGCAGCTTAGCGGTATGGGAATGGCCCCAGCATTTT. Protein product: CASSLAVWEWPQHF. Filled out from reference TRBV7-2 and TRBJ1-5, the complete variable domain reads GAGVSQSPSNKVTEKGKDVELRCDPISGHTALYWYRQSLGQGLEFLIYFQGNSAPDKSGLPSDRFSAERTGGSVSTLTIQRTQQEDSAVYLCASSLAVWEWPQHFGDGTRLSIL.

In DNA, the CDR3 is TGTGCCAGCAGCTTAGTAGGTCGGCTGAACACTGAAGCTTTCTTT. Translation gives CASSLVGRLNTEAFF. The chain is built from TRBV7-8 and TRBJ1-1; D gene uncertain. CDR3 length equals 15 residues. Germline loops: CDR1 SGHVS, CDR2 FQNEAQ. V was clipped by 1 base and J by 0 bases, with 9 bases between them.

To note about this clone: Within the sample, other DNA sequences also encode this same CDR3. This sequence joins TRBV5-6 and TRBJ2-7, with TRBD2 as a possible D gene (5 bases). The germline gives CDR1 SGHDT, CDR2 YYEEEE. This CDR3 region has 12 residues. Trimming stripped 4 bases from V and 3 bases from J, with 8 bases between. CDR3 amino acids: CASSLLDYEQYF. The CDR3 nucleotides are TGTGCCAGCAGCCTACTAGACTACGAGCAGTACTTC.

The genes are TRBV4-1 and TRBJ1-3, with D hard to call. Germline loops: CDR1 MGHRA, CDR2 YSYEKL. The V end lost 2 bases, the J end lost 0 bases, and 11 bases lay between the germline ends. This CDR3 is 16 amino acids long. The CDR3 DNA sequence: TGCGCCAGCAGCCAAATCCGCGGATCCTCTGGAAACACCATATATTTT. Translation: CASSQIRGSSGNTIYF.

This rearrangement joins TRBV11-2 to TRBJ2-3, with unresolved D. The germline V gene has CDR1 SGHAT and CDR2 FQNNGV. The CDR3 totals 13 residues. Trimming removed 3 bases from V and 4 bases from J, with 8 bases in between. The CDR3 spells CASSFHMADTQYF. CDR3 coding DNA: TGTGCCAGCAGCTTTCACATGGCAGATACGCAGTATTTT.

The chain joins TRBV27 to TRBJ1-3; D uncertain. CDR3 length equals 15 residues. Germline loops: CDR1 MNHEY, CDR2 SMNVEV (reference sequence). V lost 6 bases to trimming and J lost 0 bases, with 12 bases between them. The CDR3: CASRKNTGSGNTIYF. For the CDR3, the DNA is TGTGCCAGCAGGAAAAACACCGGCTCTGGAAACACCATATATTTT.

The chain links TRBV28 to TRBJ1-4, with 8 bases lining up with TRBD1. Germline V gene data show CDR1 as MDHEN and CDR2 as SYDVKM. The CDR3 loop spans 16 amino acids. V lost 4 bases and J lost 2; bases outside the gene matches: 6. The chain's CDR3 is CASSSDREATNEKLFF. The CDR3 bases are TGTGCCAGCAGTTCGGACAGGGAGGCCACTAATGAAAAACTGTTTTTT. Full variable domain (missing parts from reference TRBV28 and TRBJ1-4): DVKVTQSSRYLVKRTGEKVFLECVQDMDHENMFWYRQDPGLGLRLIYFSYDVKMKEKGDIPEGYSVSREKKERFSLILESASTNQTSMYLCASSSDREATNEKLFFGSGTQLSVL.

The chain carries TRBV25-1 and TRBJ1-6; a weak D match, TRBD1 (5 bases). This CDR3 has 12 residues. V lost 0 bases and J 13 bases, leaving 7 bases between the germline ends. Germline V gene data show CDR1 as MGHDK and CDR2 as SYGVNS. CDR3 protein: CASSEYRGPLHF. The DNA for the CDR3 is TGTGCCAGCAGTGAATACCGGGGCCCCCTCCACTTT.

This sequence joins TRBV27 and TRBJ1-1; D is unresolved. The length of the CDR3 is 12 residues. Between the trimmed V and J ends, which lost 8 bases and 0 bases, there was a span of 7 bases. Germline V gene lookup returns CDR1 MNHEY and CDR2 SMNVEV (reference sequence). The chain's CDR3 is CASGSMNTEAFF. The CDR3 bases are TGTGCCAGCGGGAGTATGAACACTGAAGCTTTCTTT.

The chain uses TRBV7-8 and TRBJ2-7; 8 positions match TRBD2. CDR1 is SGHVS and CDR2 is FQNEAQ in the germline V gene. The CDR3 loop spans 15 amino acids. With V trimmed by 4 bases and J by 0 bases, 5 bases remained unmatched. The CDR3 bases are TGTGCCAGCAGCTCTACTACTAGCGGCTCCTACGAGCAGTACTTC. Its translation is CASSSTTSGSYEQYF.

This chain connects TRBV5-1 to TRBJ2-7; TRBD1 might be the D (5 bases). Trimming shortened V by 2 bases and J by 4 bases, and 13 bases separated the two germline ends. Germline V gene sequence: CDR1 SGHRS, CDR2 YFSETQ. CDR3 size: 14 residues. The CDR3 DNA sequence: TGCGCCAGCAGCTTAGCCCAGGGTCGGTACGAGCAGTACTTC. This encodes CASSLAQGRYEQYF.